The clone carrying this T cell receptor (beta chain) was recorded once. Its antigen remains unknown. J was trimmed by 5 bases and V by 3 bases; bases with no gene match: 2. This CDR3 spans 14 amino acids. CDR1 and CDR2 (germline): SGHNT, YENEEA. These data belong to a study of cytomegalovirus exposure and HLA in healthy donors. Study details: The 666 first-cohort repertoires shared a platform with the 120 or so validation repertoires, as reported in a later analysis.

Sequenced by immunoSEQ multiplex PCR; TCRdb stores in-frame clones only, minus some. Among about 160,000 clones listed, roughly 86% were seen once. The study's findings and limits: CMV antigen specificity was confirmed in vitro for a few CMV-associated chains. The listing of 150 or so TCR beta chains classed them as cytomegalovirus-associated. High specificity and sensitivity for cytomegalovirus status were reported for the classifier.

This clonotype originated in a man aged 18 to 30 in good health and CMV-seropositive. Source material: PBMCs. The chain has TRBV11-3 and TRBJ2-3; 10 nucleotides agree with TRBD2. Written as DNA, the CDR3 is TGTGCCAGCAGCTTCTTAGCGGGGGGAGATACGCAGTATTTT. Protein: CASSFLAGGDTQYF.